This T cell receptor beta chain was recovered during a study of response to subunit inactivated influenza vaccine. Germline CDR1 reads SGHDT; CDR2 reads YYEEEE. There are 15 residues in the CDR3. Trimming took 4 bases from V and 5 from J; bases not matched to a gene: 8. In TCRdb, the RT-PCR reads were re-called with MiXCR into one record per CDR3 protein. Of 650,000 to 700,000 distinct CDR3 sequences listed, 15% to 19% were seen once; the top ten hold approximately 10%. On this clonotype: The antigen is undetermined.

Notes on the study in general: Each seasonal influenza vaccination, the authors suggested, recruits few new T cells.

The chain couples TRBV5-6 to TRBJ2-5; 10 bases align to TRBD1. Here the sequenced sample was PBMCs from blood, taken roughly 13 days after vaccination. The receptor comes from a man aged 50 to 59 who received an inactivated influenza vaccine. In DNA, the CDR3 is TGTGCCAGCAGCACCGGGACAGGGGTATCGGAGACCCAGTACTTC. Protein sequence: CASSTGTGVSETQYF.